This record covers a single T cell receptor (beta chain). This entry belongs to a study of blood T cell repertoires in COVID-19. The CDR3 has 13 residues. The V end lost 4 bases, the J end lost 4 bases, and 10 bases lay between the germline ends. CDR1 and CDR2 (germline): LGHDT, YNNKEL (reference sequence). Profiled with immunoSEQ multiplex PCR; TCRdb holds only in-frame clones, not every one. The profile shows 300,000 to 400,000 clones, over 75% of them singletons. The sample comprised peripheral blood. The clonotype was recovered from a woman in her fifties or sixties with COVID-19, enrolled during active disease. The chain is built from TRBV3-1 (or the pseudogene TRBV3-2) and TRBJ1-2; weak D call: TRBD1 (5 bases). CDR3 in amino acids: CASSPRRGYGYTF. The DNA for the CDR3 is TGTGCCAGCAGCCCCCGGAGGGGCTATGGCTACACCTTC.